This T cell receptor beta chain was sequenced during a study of blood T cell repertoires in COVID-19. Germline V lookup: CDR1 MGHRA, CDR2 YSYEKL. V was shortened by 4 bases and J by 8 bases, with 17 bases between the two germline ends. This CDR3 contains 14 residues. Original analysis: Reference gene primer amplification in the assay estimated nucleated cell counts. Assay: immunoSEQ multiplex PCR; the TCRdb copy retains only in-frame clones and omits some. That table is the source of V, J and clone size, and D and trimming were worked out from the DNA. The sample shows 200,000 to 250,000 clones, roughly 89% of them seen only once.

The chain recombines TRBV4-1 with TRBJ1-2; D is perhaps TRBD1 (6 bases). This receptor was obtained from a man aged 60 to 69 who had recovered from COVID-19. The sample was peripheral blood. The CDR3 here is CASSPQGMVRGYTF. CDR3 sequence (DNA): TGCGCCAGCAGCCCACAGGGAATGGTCCGCGGCTACACCTTC.